This passage covers 27 T cell receptor beta chains from one sample sequenced in a study of blood T cell repertoires in COVID-19. Repertoires were generated with immunoSEQ multiplex PCR, while TCRdb's copy carries only in-frame clones and drops some. The table lists under 350,000 clones, roughly nine tenths of them singletons, with approximately 2.5% in the top ten. Sequenced input: PBMCs or T cells enriched from blood (not recorded which). These receptors all come from a man aged 60 to 75 who had recovered from COVID-19.

The chain is built from TRBV19 and TRBJ1-1; 7 bases line up with TRBD1. The CDR3 consists of 15 residues. Losses at the gene ends were 5 bases for V and 5 bases for J; bases not matched to a gene: 11. Germline CDR1 LNHDA, CDR2 SQIVND (reference sequence). Written as DNA, the CDR3 is TGTGCCAGTAGTCCGCGGGACAGTCGAAGGACTGAAGCTTTCTTT. Translating gives CASSPRDSRRTEAFF.

The genes are TRBV7-2 and TRBJ2-1; 7 bases fit TRBD1. The CDR3 consists of 19 residues. Looked up from germline, CDR1 is SGHTA and CDR2 is FQGNSA. V shed 1 base and J 12 bases; nucleotides not matched to a gene: 24. The CDR3 loop reads CASSLVRGRDSPTMSVQFF. CDR3 sequence (DNA): TGTGCCAGCAGCTTAGTACGGGGTCGGGACAGTCCTACAATGAGCGTGCAGTTCTTC.

The genes are TRBV19 and TRBJ1-5, with D perhaps matching TRBD1 (5 bases). Trimming left V 5 bases short and J 6 bases short, with 17 bases between. The CDR3 sequence is 15 residues long. Germline CDR1 reads LNHDA; CDR2 reads SQIVND (reference sequence). For the CDR3, the DNA is TGTGCCAGTAGTTTCTCGGACTTGGGGGGTCAGCCCCAGCATTTT. Its translation is CASSFSDLGGQPQHF.

This chain links TRBV6-5 with TRBJ1-2; D call uncertain. The germline V gene encodes CDR1 MNHEY and CDR2 SVGAGI. V was pared by 2 bases and J by 7 bases, with 11 bases between. This CDR3 has 13 residues. CDR3 coding DNA: TGTGCCAGCAGTTACACGATGGAGGGTGGCTACACCTTC. Its protein is CASSYTMEGGYTF.

The chain has TRBV25-1 and TRBJ2-7; D gene ambiguous. This CDR3 spans 11 amino acids. The germline gives CDR1 MGHDK, CDR2 SYGVNS. Trimming took off 4 bases at V and 4 bases at J, with 5 bases between the two ends. The CDR3 DNA is TGTGCCAGCAGTGTCGGTTACGAGCAGTACTTC. Protein: CASSVGYEQYF.

This chain links TRBV29-1 with TRBJ2-3; weak D call: TRBD1 (5 bases). The CDR3 extends over 16 amino acids. Trimming pared 5 bases from V and 3 bases from J, leaving 21 bases between. Germline CDR1 is SQVTM and CDR2 is ANQGSEA. CDR3 protein: CSVRRGSQPRTDTQYF. Written as DNA, the CDR3 is TGCAGCGTTCGAAGGGGTTCCCAGCCAAGAACAGATACGCAGTATTTT.

The chain has TRBV9 and TRBJ1-3; D is undetermined. Trimming shortened V by 10 bases and J by 1 base, and 12 bases separated the two germline ends. Germline values: CDR1 SGDLS, CDR2 YYNGEE. This CDR3 has 13 amino acids. The CDR3 loop reads CASQAGSGNTIYF. For the CDR3, the DNA is TGTGCCTCCCAGGCGGGGTCTGGAAACACCATATATTTT.

This rearrangement joins TRBV12-3 or TRBV12-4 to TRBJ2-3; D gene uncertain. V shed 3 bases and J shed 5 bases, with 9 bases lying between them. The CDR3 has 13 residues. The CDR3, as DNA: TGTGCCAGCAGTTTTATAGCTCAAGATACGCAGTATTTT. It specifies CASSFIAQDTQYF.

The genes are TRBV11-2 and TRBJ1-6, with D hard to call. The CDR3 has 15 residues. CDR1 SGHAT and CDR2 FQNNGV come from the germline V gene. V lost 5 bases and J 0 bases, leaving 8 bases between the germline ends. The chain's CDR3 is CASSTRSSYNSPLHF. For the CDR3, the DNA is TGTGCCAGCAGCACCCGTAGCTCCTATAATTCACCCCTCCACTTT.

The rearrangement uses TRBV29-1 and TRBJ1-2, with D hard to call. Germline V CDR1 and CDR2: SQVTM, ANQGSEA. Trimming took 3 bases from V and 2 from J, leaving 10 bases between them. The CDR3 length is 13 residues. DNA for the CDR3: TGCAGCGTTGACGGGCGGGGAAACTATGGCTACACCTTC. Amino acids: CSVDGRGNYGYTF.

The rearrangement joins TRBV7-2 to TRBJ1-2, with TRBD1 matching over 7 bases. V dropped 5 bases and J dropped 4; count of bases not matched to a gene: 7. Per the germline V gene, CDR1 is SGHTA and CDR2 is FQGNSA. This CDR3 is built from 14 residues. The CDR3, as DNA: TGTGCCAGCAGCCCCGGGACAGACATCTATGGCTACACCTTC. Its protein is CASSPGTDIYGYTF.

This chain uses TRBV5-4 with TRBJ1-1; a weak D match, TRBD1 (6 bases). Germline V gives CDR1 SGHNT, CDR2 YYREEE (reference sequence). The CDR3 contains 14 residues. Trimming shortened V by 0 bases and J by 8 bases, and 14 bases separated the two germline ends. CDR3 DNA sequence: TGTGCCAGCAGCTTGGTTGCAGGGGACCCCGAAGCTTTCTTT. Protein: CASSLVAGDPEAFF.

The V gene is TRBV7-9, the J gene TRBJ2-2; 9 bases fit TRBD2. The CDR3 is made up of 18 amino acids. After removal of 5 bases from V and 1 base from J, the junction contained 11 bases not matched to a gene. CDR1 SEHNR and CDR2 FQNEAQ come from the germline V gene (reference sequence). CDR3 sequence (DNA): TGTGCCAGCAGCCCCGGGACGCTAGCGGGGCGGAACACCGGGGAGCTGTTTTTT. Its protein is CASSPGTLAGRNTGELFF.

V gene TRBV19 combines with J gene TRBJ2-3; tentative D call: TRBD2 (6 bases). This CDR3 spans 16 amino acids. The V gene's germline CDR1 is LNHDA and CDR2 SQIVND (reference sequence). With 6 bases removed from V and 2 bases from J, the gap between germline ends came to 18 bases. CDR3 protein: CASSTVRDSFTDTQYF. The CDR3 coding sequence is TGTGCCAGTAGCACGGTCCGGGACTCTTTCACAGATACGCAGTATTTT. Combining the CDR3 with reference TRBV19 and TRBJ2-3 gives the whole variable domain DGGITQSPKYLFRKEGQNVTLSCEQNLNHDAMYWYRQDPGQGLRLIYYSQIVNDFQKGDIAEGYSVSREKKESFPLTVTSAQKNPTAFYLCASSTVRDSFTDTQYFGPGTRLTVL.

V and J are TRBV6-6 and TRBJ2-3; TRBD2 agrees at 10 bases. The J segment lost 14 bases and the V segment lost 9 bases, leaving 17 bases of the junction unmatched. Germline V CDR1 and CDR2: MNHNY, SVGAGI (reference sequence). CDR3 length equals 14 residues. CDR3 nucleotide sequence: TGTGCCAGTCTCCGGGCTAGCGGGAGCGAGGTATGGTATTTT. Translating it yields CASLRASGSEVWYF.

The chain carries TRBV4-2 and TRBJ1-5, with D possibly matching TRBD1 (6 bases). Germline V gives CDR1 LGHNA, CDR2 YNFKEQ. The CDR3 extends over 15 amino acids. The V gene lost 2 bases and the J gene lost 4 bases, with 12 bases spanning the gap. The CDR3 nucleotides read TGTGCCAGCAGCCAAAATCTGCAGGGGAATCAGCCCCAGCATTTT. Translated, it gives CASSQNLQGNQPQHF.

This chain connects TRBV7-2 to TRBJ1-3, with D maybe TRBD1 (6 bases). CDR3 size: 14 residues. V dropped 3 bases and J dropped 3 bases, with 9 bases sitting between them. In germline, CDR1 is SGHTA, CDR2 FQGNSA. In DNA, the CDR3 is TGTGCCAGCAGCTTCGGACAGCATGGAAACACCATATATTTT. This translates into CASSFGQHGNTIYF.

The rearrangement links TRBV6-2 or TRBV6-3 to TRBJ1-5, with a tentative D call TRBD1 (6 bases). This CDR3 is built from 13 residues. The germline V and J ends were trimmed by 0 bases and 9 bases, with 9 bases remaining between them. CDR1 MNHEY and CDR2 SVGEGT come from the germline V gene. CDR3 DNA sequence: TGTGCCAGCAGTTACTCGAACAGGGCGCCCCAGCATTTT. Translated: CASSYSNRAPQHF.

The CDR3 here is CASSFGQGRTDTQYF. The DNA for the CDR3 is TGTGCCAGCAGCTTCGGACAGGGGCGCACAGATACGCAGTATTTT. The rearrangement links TRBV7-9 to TRBJ2-3; 9 nucleotides line up with TRBD1. With 3 bases clipped from V and 1 base from J, the junction kept 2 bases outside the gene matches. The CDR3 sequence is 15 residues long. Germline CDR1 is SEHNR and CDR2 is FQNEAQ (reference sequence).

This chain joins TRBV12-3 or TRBV12-4 and TRBJ2-3, with 9 nucleotides matching TRBD2. Trimming at V came to 7 bases and at J to 14 bases, leaving 13 bases not matched to a gene. This CDR3 has 13 residues. The CDR3 coding sequence is TGTGCCAGCATGATAGCGGGGGACCCCTCGTTGTATTTT. Protein sequence: CASMIAGDPSLYF.

The chain carries TRBV7-3 and TRBJ2-3, with D possibly TRBD2 on 6 matching bases. The germline gives CDR1 SGHTA, CDR2 FQGTGA. This CDR3 region has 17 residues. The V end lost 5 bases, the J end lost 0 bases, and 18 bases lay between the germline ends. Here the CDR3 reads CASSPQPLATSTDTQYF. DNA of the CDR3: TGTGCCAGCAGCCCCCAACCCCTAGCGACTAGCACAGATACGCAGTATTTT. The entire variable domain, with the rest obtained from reference TRBV7-3 and TRBJ2-3, is as follows: GAGVSQTPSNKVTEKGKYVELRCDPISGHTALYWYRQSLGQGPEFLIYFQGTGAADDSGLPNDRFFAVRPEGSVSTLKIQRTERGDSAVYLCASSPQPLATSTDTQYFGPGTRLTVL.

This chain uses TRBV7-2 with TRBJ2-6; D might be TRBD1 (6 bases). The germline gives CDR1 SGHTA, CDR2 FQGNSA. This CDR3 has 19 residues. V lost 11 bases and J 2 bases, leaving 28 bases between the germline ends. The CDR3 spells CAGTSGTKYPWAGANVLTF. The CDR3 DNA sequence: TGTGCCGGTACATCGGGGACAAAATATCCTTGGGCTGGGGCCAACGTCCTGACTTTC.

The V gene is TRBV27, the J gene TRBJ1-2; maybe TRBD1 (6 bases). The V end was cut by 2 bases, the J end by 2 bases, with 12 bases between. In germline, CDR1 is MNHEY, CDR2 SMNVEV (reference sequence). The CDR3 covers 15 residues. The DNA of the CDR3 is TGTGCCAGCAGTTTAAGCGGCAGGGGAAACTATGGCTACACCTTC. It yields the protein CASSLSGRGNYGYTF.

This CDR3 reads CASSPLGGYNTEAFF. Written as DNA, the CDR3 is TGTGCCAGCTCACCGCTTGGGGGGTACAACACTGAAGCTTTCTTT. The chain joins TRBV18 to TRBJ1-1, with a tentative D call TRBD1 (5 bases). With 3 bases removed from V and 2 bases from J, the gap between germline ends came to 13 bases. Per germline, CDR1 KGHSH and CDR2 LQKENI. The CDR3 extends over 15 amino acids. Filled out from reference TRBV18 and TRBJ1-1, the complete variable domain reads NAGVMQNPRHLVRRRGQEARLRCSPMKGHSHVYWYRQLPEEGLKFMVYLQKENIIDESGMPKERFSAEFPKEGPSILRIQQVVRGDSAAYFCASSPLGGYNTEAFFGQGTRLTVV.

The rearrangement joins TRBV5-1 to TRBJ2-3; 16 bases line up with TRBD2. Looked up from germline, CDR1 is SGHRS and CDR2 is YFSETQ. After removal of 4 bases from V and 3 bases from J, the junction contained 8 bases not matched to a gene. CDR3 length equals 18 residues. Here the CDR3 DNA reads TGCGCCAGCAGCACCGGGACTAGCGGGGGGGCCGAAACAGATACGCAGTATTTT. Translating it yields CASSTGTSGGAETDTQYF.

The V and J genes are TRBV24-1 and TRBJ2-1; 9 bases map to TRBD2. Unmatched junction bases numbered 4, after V lost 9 bases and J lost 8 bases. The germline CDR1 and CDR2 sequences are KGHDR and SFDVKD. The CDR3 consists of 12 residues. This CDR3 is CATGSGSDEQFF. The DNA for the CDR3 is TGTGCCACCGGTAGCGGGAGCGATGAGCAGTTCTTC.

The rearrangement links TRBV7-9 to TRBJ1-5; the D gene is possibly TRBD1 (5 bases). The CDR3 spans 14 residues. Trimming took off 5 bases at V and 11 bases at J, with 19 bases between the two ends. Germline CDR1 SEHNR, CDR2 FQNEAQ (reference sequence). CDR3 sequence (DNA): TGTGCCAGCAGCCCCGGTTCGGGGGAGCTGGCCCAGCATTTT. This codes for CASSPGSGELAQHF.